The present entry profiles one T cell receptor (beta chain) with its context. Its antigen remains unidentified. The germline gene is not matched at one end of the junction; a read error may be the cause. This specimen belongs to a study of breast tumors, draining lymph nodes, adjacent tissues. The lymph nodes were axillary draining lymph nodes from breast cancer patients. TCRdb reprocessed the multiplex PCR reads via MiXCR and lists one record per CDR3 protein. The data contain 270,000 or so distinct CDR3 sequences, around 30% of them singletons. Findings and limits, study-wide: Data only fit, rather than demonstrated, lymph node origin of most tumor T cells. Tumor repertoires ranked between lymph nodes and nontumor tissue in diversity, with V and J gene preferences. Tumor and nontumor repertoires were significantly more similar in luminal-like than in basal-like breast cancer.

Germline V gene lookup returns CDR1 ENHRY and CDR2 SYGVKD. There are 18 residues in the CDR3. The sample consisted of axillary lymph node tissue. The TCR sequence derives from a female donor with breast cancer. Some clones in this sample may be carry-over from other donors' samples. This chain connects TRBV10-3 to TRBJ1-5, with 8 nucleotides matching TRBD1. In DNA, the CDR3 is TGTGCCAGCAGTTACTCGGAGACAGGGGCGATTCGCAATCAGCCCCAGCATTTT. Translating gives CASSYSETGAIRNQPQHF.